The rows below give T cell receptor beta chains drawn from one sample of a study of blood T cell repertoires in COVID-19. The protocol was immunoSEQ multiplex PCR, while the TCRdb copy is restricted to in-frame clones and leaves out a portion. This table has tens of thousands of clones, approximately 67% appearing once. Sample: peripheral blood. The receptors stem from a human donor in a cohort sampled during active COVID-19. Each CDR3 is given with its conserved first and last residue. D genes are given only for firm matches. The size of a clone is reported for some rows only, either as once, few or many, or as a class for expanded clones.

CDR3 DNA: TGTGCCAGCAGTGCAGTGAACACTGAAGCTTTCTTT
CDR3 protein: CASSAVNTEAFF
D gene: .
clone size: once
V gene: TRBV28
J gene: TRBJ1-1

CDR3 DNA: TGTGCCAGCAGCCACGCTGACAGGGTCGGTGGCTACACCTTC
CDR3 protein: CASSHADRVGGYTF
D gene: TRBD1
clone size: once
V gene: TRBV3-1/TRBV3-2
J gene: TRBJ1-2

CDR3 DNA: TGTGCCAGTAGTATCTATCCCGATCCCAGCACAGATACGCAGTATTTT
CDR3 protein: CASSIYPDPSTDTQYF
D gene: .
clone size: .
V gene: TRBV19
J gene: TRBJ2-3

CDR3 DNA: TGTGCCAGCAGCCCAACGAATAGCGGGGGCACAGATACGCAGTATTTT
CDR3 protein: CASSPTNSGGTDTQYF
D gene: TRBD2
clone size: .
V gene: TRBV7-3
J gene: TRBJ2-3

CDR3 DNA: TGTGCCAGCAGCCCCGGGGGAGGGGTTGGCTATGGCTACACCTTC
CDR3 protein: CASSPGGGVGYGYTF
D gene: .
clone size: .
V gene: TRBV7-3
J gene: TRBJ1-2

CDR3 DNA: TGCGCCAGCAGCTTCGGGACTTACACAGATACGCAGTATTTT
CDR3 protein: CASSFGTYTDTQYF
D gene: .
clone size: .
V gene: TRBV5-1
J gene: TRBJ2-3

CDR3 DNA: TGTGCCACCAGCAGAGGGACAGAATATAACGAGCAGTACTTC
CDR3 protein: CATSRGTEYNEQYF
D gene: .
clone size: .
V gene: TRBV15
J gene: TRBJ2-7

CDR3 DNA: TGTGCCAGCAGTCGCTCCAGGGATCAGCCCCAGCATTTT
CDR3 protein: CASSRSRDQPQHF
D gene: .
clone size: .
V gene: TRBV12-3/TRBV12-4
J gene: TRBJ1-5

CDR3 DNA: TGCGCCAGCAGCTTGGGACAGATCTCCTACAATGAGCAGTTCTTC
CDR3 protein: CASSLGQISYNEQFF
D gene: .
clone size: .
V gene: TRBV5-1
J gene: TRBJ2-1

CDR3 DNA: TGTGCCAGCAGTGCTGGGGGCTTCGAGACCCAGTACTTC
CDR3 protein: CASSAGGFETQYF
D gene: .
clone size: .
V gene: TRBV2
J gene: TRBJ2-5

CDR3 DNA: TGTGCCAGCAGCTTAGTTGTCACGAGCTCCTATAATTCACCCCTCCACTTT
CDR3 protein: CASSLVVTSSYNSPLHF
D gene: .
clone size: many
V gene: TRBV7-9
J gene: TRBJ1-6

CDR3 DNA: TGTGCCAGCTCACCCTCGACAGGGGTCACAGATACGCAGTATTTT
CDR3 protein: CASSPSTGVTDTQYF
D gene: TRBD1
clone size: .
V gene: TRBV18
J gene: TRBJ2-3

CDR3 DNA: TGTGCCAGCAGTACCATATCCTCCGGCTGGGCGAAAGGCTATGGCTACACCTTC
CDR3 protein: CASSTISSGWAKGYGYTF
D gene: .
clone size: .
V gene: TRBV27
J gene: TRBJ1-2

CDR3 DNA: TGTGCCAGCAGCGTATCGTACAGAGGAGGCGAGCAGTACTTC
CDR3 protein: CASSVSYRGGEQYF
D gene: .
clone size: few
V gene: TRBV9
J gene: TRBJ2-7

CDR3 DNA: TGCGCCAGCAGTCCCGGACGAGCGGCATATACGCAGTATTTT
CDR3 protein: CASSPGRAAYTQYF
D gene: .
clone size: .
V gene: TRBV10-2
J gene: TRBJ2-3

CDR3 DNA: TGTGCCAGCAGCAGACAGGGGTCTGGTTCACCCCTCCACTTT
CDR3 protein: CASSRQGSGSPLHF
D gene: TRBD1
clone size: .
V gene: TRBV6-2/TRBV6-3
J gene: TRBJ1-6

CDR3 DNA: TGTGCCAGCCTCCCTAGCTGGGGGGACACCGGGGAGCTGTTTTTT
CDR3 protein: CASLPSWGDTGELFF
D gene: .
clone size: .
V gene: TRBV6-5
J gene: TRBJ2-2

CDR3 DNA: TGTGCCAGCAGCTTGGTAAACACTGAAGCTTTCTTT
CDR3 protein: CASSLVNTEAFF
D gene: .
clone size: .
V gene: TRBV5-8
J gene: TRBJ1-1